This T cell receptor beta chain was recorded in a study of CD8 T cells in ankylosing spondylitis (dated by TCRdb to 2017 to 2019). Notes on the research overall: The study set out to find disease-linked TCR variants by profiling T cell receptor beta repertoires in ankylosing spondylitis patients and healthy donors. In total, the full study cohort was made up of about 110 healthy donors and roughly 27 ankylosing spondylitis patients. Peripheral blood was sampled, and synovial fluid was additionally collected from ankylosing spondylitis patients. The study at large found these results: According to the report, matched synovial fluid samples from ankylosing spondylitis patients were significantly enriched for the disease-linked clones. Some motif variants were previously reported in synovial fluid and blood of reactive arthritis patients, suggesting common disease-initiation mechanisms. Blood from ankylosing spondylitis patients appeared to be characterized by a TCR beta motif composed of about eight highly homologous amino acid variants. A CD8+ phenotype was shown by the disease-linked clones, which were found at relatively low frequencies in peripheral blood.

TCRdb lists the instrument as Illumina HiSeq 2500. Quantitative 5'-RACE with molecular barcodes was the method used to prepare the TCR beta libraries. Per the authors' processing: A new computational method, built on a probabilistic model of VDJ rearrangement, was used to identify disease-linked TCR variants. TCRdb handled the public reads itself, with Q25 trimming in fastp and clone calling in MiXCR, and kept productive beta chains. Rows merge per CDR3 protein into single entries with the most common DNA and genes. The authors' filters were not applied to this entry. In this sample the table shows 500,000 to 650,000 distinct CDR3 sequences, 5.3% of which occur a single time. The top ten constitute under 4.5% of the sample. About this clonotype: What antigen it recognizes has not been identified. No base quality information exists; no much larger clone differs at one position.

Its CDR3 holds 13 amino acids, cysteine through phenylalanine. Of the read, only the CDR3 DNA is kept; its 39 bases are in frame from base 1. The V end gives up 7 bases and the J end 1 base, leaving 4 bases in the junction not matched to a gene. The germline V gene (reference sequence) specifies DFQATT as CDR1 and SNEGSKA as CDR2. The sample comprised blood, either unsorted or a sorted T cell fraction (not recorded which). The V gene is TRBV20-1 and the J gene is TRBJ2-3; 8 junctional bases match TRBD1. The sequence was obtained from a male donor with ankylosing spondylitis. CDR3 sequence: CSVTTGGTDTQYF. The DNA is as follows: TGCAGTGTCACGACAGGGGGCACAGATACGCAGTATTTT.